This T cell receptor beta chain was captured by sequencing in a study of cytomegalovirus exposure and HLA in healthy donors. Study results and limitations: Later analysis showed TCR association rates varying by HLA locus, highest for DRB1 and lowest for HLA-C.

Trimming took 2 bases from V and 7 from J, leaving 6 bases between them. Germline assignment: CDR1 MNHEY and CDR2 SMNVEV (reference sequence). The CDR3 sequence is 13 residues long. In the PCR, 60 Vbeta and 13 Jbeta primers were used. Here immunoSEQ multiplex PCR was the method, and the copy in TCRdb shows in-frame clones only, minus some. Its listing shows around 200,000 clones. On this clone: Its antigen is undetermined.

V usage is TRBV27 and J usage is TRBJ1-6; D is undetermined. Sequencing was performed on PBMCs. The receptor's source is a woman aged 25 to 39 in good health and CMV-seropositive. The CDR3 coding sequence is TGTGCCAGCAGTTTACTGTTAAATTCACCCCTCCACTTT. It is translated as CASSLLLNSPLHF.